Listed below are T cell receptor beta chains from one sample, sequenced in a study of cytomegalovirus exposure and HLA in healthy donors. Here immunoSEQ multiplex PCR was the method, and the copy in TCRdb shows in-frame clones only, minus some. The sample comprises about 120,000 clones, 79% of which are singletons, and roughly 4.3% rests with the top ten. The material sequenced was PBMCs. The receptor source for this set is a young man in good health and CMV-seropositive. Both conserved end residues are part of each CDR3. A D gene is named only where the DNA matches it firmly. Part of the rows lack a size; the others show once, few, many or a class for expanded clones.

cdr3_aa	cdr3_nt	clone_size	v_call	j_call	d_call
CASSQVTGGQETQYF	TGTGCCAGCAGCCAAGTGACAGGGGGACAAGAGACCCAGTACTTC	-	TRBV14	TRBJ2-5	TRBD1
CASSIRRQFQPQHF	TGTGCCAGTAGTATACGTCGACAGTTCCAGCCCCAGCATTTT	-	TRBV19	TRBJ1-5	-
CASSLTSSDTQYF	TGTGCCAGCAGCTTGACTAGTTCAGATACGCAGTATTTT	-	TRBV7-9	TRBJ2-3	-
CASSKTGTSFNSPLHF	TGTGCCAGCAGCAAGACAGGGACATCCTTTAATTCACCCCTCCACTTT	once	TRBV7-6	TRBJ1-6	TRBD1
CASSPYTDTQYF	TGTGCCAGCAGTCCGTACACAGATACGCAGTATTTT	-	TRBV11-3	TRBJ2-3	-
CSVEGRTSGKETQYF	TGCAGCGTTGAAGGGCGGACTAGCGGAAAAGAGACCCAGTACTTC	once	TRBV29-1	TRBJ2-5	TRBD2
CASSLRRGRQETQYF	TGTGCCAGCAGTTTGAGGAGAGGCCGCCAAGAGACCCAGTACTTC	-	TRBV27	TRBJ2-5	-
CASSPGSGSSYEQYF	TGTGCCAGCAGCCCAGGCTCAGGAAGCTCCTACGAGCAGTACTTC	-	TRBV7-9	TRBJ2-7	-
CASSAGQNYGYTF	TGTGCCAGCTCAGCTGGACAGAACTATGGCTACACCTTC	-	TRBV18	TRBJ1-2	-
CSVGSSSGASYQETQYF	TGCAGCGTTGGATCGTCTAGCGGGGCCTCGTACCAAGAGACCCAGTACTTC	-	TRBV29-1	TRBJ2-5	TRBD2
CASSSHPEGNTEAFF	TGTGCCAGCAGTTCCCACCCCGAGGGCAACACTGAAGCTTTCTTT	-	TRBV6-6	TRBJ1-1	-
CASERAGANEQFF	TGTGCCAGCGAAAGGGCAGGGGCCAATGAGCAGTTCTTC	once	TRBV18	TRBJ2-1	-
CASNAGQGSYEQYF	TGTGCCAGCAATGCGGGACAGGGCTCCTACGAGCAGTACTTC	-	TRBV2	TRBJ2-7	TRBD1
CASSSRVLISYNEQFF	TGTGCCAGCAGCTCCCGGGTCTTGATCTCCTACAATGAGCAGTTCTTC	-	TRBV7-9	TRBJ2-1	-
CASSQVSDSSYEQYF	TGCGCCAGCAGCCAAGTATCAGACAGCTCCTACGAGCAGTACTTC	-	TRBV7-9	TRBJ2-7	-
CASSPGQTTDTQYF	TGTGCCAGCAGCCCCGGACAGACCACAGATACGCAGTATTTT	-	TRBV7-3	TRBJ2-3	-
CSVTGTGATGELFF	TGCAGCGTTACCGGGACAGGGGCAACCGGGGAGCTGTTTTTT	-	TRBV29-1	TRBJ2-2	TRBD1
CASSWDRGYEQYF	TGTGCCAGCAGTTGGGACAGGGGCTACGAGCAGTACTTC	-	TRBV5-6	TRBJ2-7	TRBD1
CAGGWAGANVLTF	TGTGCCGGGGGCTGGGCTGGGGCCAACGTCCTGACTTTC	-	TRBV30	TRBJ2-6	-
CASSSLFVAGRNYEQYF	TGTGCCAGCAGTTCCCTCTTCGTTGCGGGTAGGAACTACGAGCAGTACTTC	-	TRBV27	TRBJ2-7	-
CASSVGQGLYGDTEAFF	TGTGCCAGCAGCGTCGGACAGGGGTTATATGGGGACACCGAAGCTTTCTTT	-	TRBV9	TRBJ1-1	TRBD1
CASSYVREGGELFF	TGTGCCAGCAGTTACGTACGGGAAGGCGGGGAGCTGTTTTTT	-	TRBV6-5	TRBJ2-2	-